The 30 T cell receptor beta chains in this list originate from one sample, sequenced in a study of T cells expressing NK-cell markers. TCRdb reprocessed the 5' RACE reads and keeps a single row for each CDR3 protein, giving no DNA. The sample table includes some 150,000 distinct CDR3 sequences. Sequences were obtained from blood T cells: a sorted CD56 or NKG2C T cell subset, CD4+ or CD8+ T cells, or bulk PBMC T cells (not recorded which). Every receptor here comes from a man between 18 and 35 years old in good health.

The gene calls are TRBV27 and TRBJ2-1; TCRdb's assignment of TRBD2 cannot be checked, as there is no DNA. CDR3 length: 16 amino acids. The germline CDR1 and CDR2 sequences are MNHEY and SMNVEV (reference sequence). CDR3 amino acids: CASSLLAGELGNEQFF.

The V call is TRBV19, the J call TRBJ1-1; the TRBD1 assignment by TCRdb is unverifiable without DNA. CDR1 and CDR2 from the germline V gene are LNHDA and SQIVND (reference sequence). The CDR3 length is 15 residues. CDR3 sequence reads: CASSPPTGVAAEAFF.

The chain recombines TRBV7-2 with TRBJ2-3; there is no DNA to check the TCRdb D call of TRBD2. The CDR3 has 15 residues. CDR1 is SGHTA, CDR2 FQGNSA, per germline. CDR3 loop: CASSWLAGLSDTQYF.

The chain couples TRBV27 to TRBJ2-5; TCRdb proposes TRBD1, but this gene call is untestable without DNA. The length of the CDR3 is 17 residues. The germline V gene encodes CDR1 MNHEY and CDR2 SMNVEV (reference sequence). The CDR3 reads CASSFGGFGSVLETQYF.

The CDR3 sequence: CASSPGQISGANVLTF. The chain uses TRBV27 and TRBJ2-6; TCRdb's D gene call, TRBD1, goes unchecked for lack of DNA. There are 16 residues in the CDR3. The germline V gene has CDR1 MNHEY and CDR2 SMNVEV (reference sequence).

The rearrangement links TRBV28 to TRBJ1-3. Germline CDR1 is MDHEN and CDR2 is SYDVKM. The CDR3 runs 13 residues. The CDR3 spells CASSFFSGNTIYF.

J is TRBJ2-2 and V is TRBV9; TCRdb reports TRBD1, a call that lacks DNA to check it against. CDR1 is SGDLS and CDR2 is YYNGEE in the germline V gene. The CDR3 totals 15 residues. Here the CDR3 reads CASSGGQNQGGELFF.

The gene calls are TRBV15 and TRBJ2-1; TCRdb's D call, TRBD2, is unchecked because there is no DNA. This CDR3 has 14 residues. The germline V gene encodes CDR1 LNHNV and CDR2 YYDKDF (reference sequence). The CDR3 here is CATSVTSGSNEQFF.

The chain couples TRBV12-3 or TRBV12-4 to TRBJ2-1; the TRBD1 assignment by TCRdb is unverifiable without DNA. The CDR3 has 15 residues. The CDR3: CASSFGPLSENEQFF.

Here the CDR3 reads CSVVQPSGSDEQYF. The chain uses TRBV29-1 and TRBJ2-7; TCRdb names TRBD2, which stays unverified in the absence of DNA. CDR3 length: 14 amino acids. The germline gives CDR1 SQVTM, CDR2 ANQGSEA.

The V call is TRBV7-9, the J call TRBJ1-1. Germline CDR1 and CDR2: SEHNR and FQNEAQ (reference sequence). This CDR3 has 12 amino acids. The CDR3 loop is CASSLVPEEAFF.

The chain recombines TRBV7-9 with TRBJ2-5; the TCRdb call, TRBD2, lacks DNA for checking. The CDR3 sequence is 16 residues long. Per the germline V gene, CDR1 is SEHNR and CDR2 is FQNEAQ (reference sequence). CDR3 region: CASSSLPFREEETQYF.

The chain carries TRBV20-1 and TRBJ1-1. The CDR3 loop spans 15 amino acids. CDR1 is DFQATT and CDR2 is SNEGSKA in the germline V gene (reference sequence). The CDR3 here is CSARDPMGGRTEAFF.

CDR3 region: CSVGLAGSNEQFF. J is TRBJ2-1 and V is TRBV29-1; TCRdb returns TRBD2, unconfirmable since there is no DNA. The CDR3 loop spans 13 amino acids. Germline V gene lookup returns CDR1 SQVTM and CDR2 ANQGSEA.

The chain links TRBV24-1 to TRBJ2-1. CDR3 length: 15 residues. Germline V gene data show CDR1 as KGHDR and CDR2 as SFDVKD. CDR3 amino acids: CATSDRPSSYNEQFF.

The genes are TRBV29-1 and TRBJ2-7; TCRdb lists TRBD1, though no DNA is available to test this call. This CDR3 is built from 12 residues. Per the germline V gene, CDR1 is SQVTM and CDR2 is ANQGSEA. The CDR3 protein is CSVKGLGVEQYF.

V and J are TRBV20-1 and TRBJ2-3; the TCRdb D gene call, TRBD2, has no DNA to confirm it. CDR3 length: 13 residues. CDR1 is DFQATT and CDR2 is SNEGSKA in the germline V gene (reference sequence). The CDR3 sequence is CSATYLLGGEQYF.

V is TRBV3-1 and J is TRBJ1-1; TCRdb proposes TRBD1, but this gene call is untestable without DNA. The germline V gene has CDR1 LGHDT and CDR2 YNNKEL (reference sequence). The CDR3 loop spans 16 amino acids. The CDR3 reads CASSPPLRLGNTEAFF.

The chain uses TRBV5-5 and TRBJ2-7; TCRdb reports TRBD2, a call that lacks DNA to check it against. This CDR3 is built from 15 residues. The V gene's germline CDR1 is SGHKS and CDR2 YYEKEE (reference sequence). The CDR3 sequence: CASSPPSGRGYEQYF.

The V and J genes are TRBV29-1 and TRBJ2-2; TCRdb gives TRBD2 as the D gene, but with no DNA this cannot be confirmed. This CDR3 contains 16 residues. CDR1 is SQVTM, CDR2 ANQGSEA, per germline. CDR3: CSVEGTSGRATGELFF.

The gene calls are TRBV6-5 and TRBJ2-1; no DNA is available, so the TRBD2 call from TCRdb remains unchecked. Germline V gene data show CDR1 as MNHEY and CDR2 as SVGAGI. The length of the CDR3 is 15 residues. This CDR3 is CASSYPGTSPNEQFF.

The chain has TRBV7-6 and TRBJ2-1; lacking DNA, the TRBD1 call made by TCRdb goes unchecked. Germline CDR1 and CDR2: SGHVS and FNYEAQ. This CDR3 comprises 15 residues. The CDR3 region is CASSGGDRVSVEQFF.

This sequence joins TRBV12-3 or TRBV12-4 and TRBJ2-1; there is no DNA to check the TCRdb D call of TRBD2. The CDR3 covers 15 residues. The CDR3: CASSSLGGRDNEQFF.

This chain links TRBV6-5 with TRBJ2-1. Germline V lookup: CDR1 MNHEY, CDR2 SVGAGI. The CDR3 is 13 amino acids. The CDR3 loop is CASSSAYYNEQFF.

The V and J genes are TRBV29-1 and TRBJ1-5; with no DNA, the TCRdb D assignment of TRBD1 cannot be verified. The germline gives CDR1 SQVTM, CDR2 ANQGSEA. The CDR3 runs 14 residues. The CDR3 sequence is CSAKTGGYNQPQHF.

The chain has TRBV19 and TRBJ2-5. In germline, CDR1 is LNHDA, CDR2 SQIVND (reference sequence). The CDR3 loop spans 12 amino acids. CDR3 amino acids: CASSIGLETQYF.

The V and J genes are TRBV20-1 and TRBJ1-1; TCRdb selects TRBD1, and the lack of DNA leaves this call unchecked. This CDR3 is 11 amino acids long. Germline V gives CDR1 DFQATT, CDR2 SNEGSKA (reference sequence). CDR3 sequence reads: CSARQGPEAFF.

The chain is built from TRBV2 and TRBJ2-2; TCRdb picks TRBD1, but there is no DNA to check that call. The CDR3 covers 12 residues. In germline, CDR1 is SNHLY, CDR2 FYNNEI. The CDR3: CATQGEAGELFF. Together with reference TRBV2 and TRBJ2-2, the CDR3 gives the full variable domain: EPEVTQTPSHQVTQMGQEVILRCVPISNHLYFYWYRQILGQKVEFLVSFYNNEISEKSEIFDDQFSVERPDGSNFTLKIRSTKLEDSAMYFCATQGEAGELFFGEGSRLTVL.

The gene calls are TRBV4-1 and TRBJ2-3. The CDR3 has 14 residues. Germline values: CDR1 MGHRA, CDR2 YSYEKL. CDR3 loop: CASSQDSSTDTQYF.

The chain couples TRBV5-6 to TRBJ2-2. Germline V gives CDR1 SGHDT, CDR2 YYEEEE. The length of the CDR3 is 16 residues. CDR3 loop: CASSLVETANTGELFF.